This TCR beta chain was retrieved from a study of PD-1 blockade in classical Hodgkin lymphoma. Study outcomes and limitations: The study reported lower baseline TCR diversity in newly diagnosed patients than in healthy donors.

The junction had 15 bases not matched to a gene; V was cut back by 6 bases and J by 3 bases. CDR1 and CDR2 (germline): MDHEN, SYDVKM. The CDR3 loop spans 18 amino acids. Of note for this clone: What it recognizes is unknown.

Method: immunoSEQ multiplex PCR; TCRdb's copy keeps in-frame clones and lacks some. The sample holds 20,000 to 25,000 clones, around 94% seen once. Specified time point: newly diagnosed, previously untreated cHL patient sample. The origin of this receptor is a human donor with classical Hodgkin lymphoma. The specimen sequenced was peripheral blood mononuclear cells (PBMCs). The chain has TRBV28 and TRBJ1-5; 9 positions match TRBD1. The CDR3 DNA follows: TGTGCCAGCAGCCCACCGTCCATCGGGACAGGGCTCAATCAGCCCCAGCATTTT. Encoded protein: CASSPPSIGTGLNQPQHF.